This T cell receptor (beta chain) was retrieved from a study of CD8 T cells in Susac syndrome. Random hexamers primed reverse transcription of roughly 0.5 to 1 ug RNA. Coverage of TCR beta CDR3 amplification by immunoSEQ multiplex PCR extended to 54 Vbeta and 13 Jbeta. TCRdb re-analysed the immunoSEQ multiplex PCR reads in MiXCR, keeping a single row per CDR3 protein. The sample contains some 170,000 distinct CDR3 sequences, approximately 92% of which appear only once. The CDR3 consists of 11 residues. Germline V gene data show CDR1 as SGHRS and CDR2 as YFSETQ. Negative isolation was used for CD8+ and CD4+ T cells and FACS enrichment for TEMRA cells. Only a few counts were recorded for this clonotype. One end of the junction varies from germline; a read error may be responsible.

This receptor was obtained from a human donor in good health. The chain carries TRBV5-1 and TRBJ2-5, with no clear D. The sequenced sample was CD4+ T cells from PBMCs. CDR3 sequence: CASSFGETQYF. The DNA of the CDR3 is TGTGCCAGCAGTTTTGGGGAGACCCAGTACTTC.